One sample yielded the 8 T cell receptor beta chains listed below, sequenced in a study of blood T cells in healthy people across ages (dated by TCRdb to the mid-2010s). Library creation used 5' RACE. The listed sequencing device is Illumina HiSeq 2500. A second roughly 7 to 11 cycle PCR used a sample-barcoded 5' primer and a J-beta primer mix. TCRdb itself trimmed the public reads at Q25 with fastp, ran MiXCR and retained productive beta chains. CDR3 protein duplicates are merged, each entry listing the most common genes and DNA. This sample is represented by 1.5 million to 2 million distinct CDR3 sequences; 30% to 35% of them were singletons. The ten biggest clones cover about 11% of the sample. The specimen sequenced was blood. These receptors all come from a woman in her 30s in good health.

The chain couples TRBV27 to TRBJ2-1, with 7 bases fitting TRBD1. The V gene end was trimmed by 8 bases and the J gene end by 6 bases; junction bases not matched to a gene: 16. Germline V CDR1 and CDR2: MNHEY, SMNVEV (reference sequence). This CDR3 has 16 amino acids. The CDR3 nucleotides are TGTGCCAGCCTTCCTCGGCAGGGGGACACCCTCAATGAGCAGTTCTTC. It translates to CASLPRQGDTLNEQFF.

This sequence joins TRBV6-5 and TRBJ2-7; a possible D gene is TRBD2 (7 bases). The germline V and J ends were trimmed by 2 bases and 2 bases, with 13 bases remaining between them. Germline V gives CDR1 MNHEY, CDR2 SVGAGI. This CDR3 region has 15 residues. CDR3 protein: CASSYGRGYTYEQYF. CDR3 DNA sequence: TGTGCCAGCAGTTACGGGAGGGGGTACACCTACGAGCAGTACTTC.

The table lists this clonotype with a few counts. The chain has TRBV29-1 and TRBJ1-2; 7 bases are shared with TRBD1. V lost 5 bases, J lost 7 bases, and 10 bases stayed unmatched. The CDR3 loop spans 13 amino acids. The germline CDR1 and CDR2 sequences are SQVTM and ANQGSEA. The CDR3 nucleotides are TGCAGCGTTCCTGACAGGGAGATCTCTGGCTACACCTTC. Amino acids: CSVPDREISGYTF.

On this clonotype itself: Germline and junction disagree at one end, which may indicate a read error. The rearrangement links TRBV7-2 to TRBJ2-7; 10 bases are shared with TRBD2. CDR3 length equals 15 residues. The germline CDR1 and CDR2 sequences are SGHTA and FQGNSA. The CDR3 sequence is CACSLAGGHSYEQYF. The CDR3 DNA follows: TGTGCCTGCAGCTTAGCGGGAGGACATTCGTACGAGCAGTACTTC.

This clonotype was seen just once. The chain combines TRBV5-1 with TRBJ1-1; D gene uncertain. CDR1 is SGHRS, CDR2 YFSETQ, per germline. The CDR3 consists of 13 residues. The germline V and J ends were trimmed by 3 bases and 4 bases, with 10 bases remaining between them. CDR3 DNA sequence: TGCGCCAGCAGCTCCCAGGTGATCACTGAAGCTTTCTTT. Its translation: CASSSQVITEAFF. The full variable domain, rest sourced from reference TRBV5-1 and TRBJ1-1, is KAGVTQTPRYLIKTRGQQVTLSCSPISGHRSVSWYQQTPGQGLQFLFEYFSETQRNKGNFPGRFSGRQFSNSRSEMNVSTLELGDSALYLCASSSQVITEAFFGQGTRLTVV.

This clonotype was observed a handful of times. The chain combines TRBV10-3 with TRBJ2-3; 10 bases match TRBD2. This CDR3 has 14 amino acids. J was trimmed by 2 bases and V by 10 bases; bases with no gene match: 6. CDR1 is ENHRY, CDR2 SYGVKD, per germline. The DNA for the CDR3 is TGTGCCACCAGAAGCGGGGGGGACACAGATACGCAGTATTTT. It codes for CATRSGGDTDTQYF.

J is TRBJ2-7 and V is TRBV4-1; D could derive from TRBD1 or TRBD2 (6 bases each). The germline gives CDR1 MGHRA, CDR2 YSYEKL. This CDR3 has 15 amino acids. Trimming cost V 2 bases and J 2 bases, with 13 bases left between them. CDR3 nucleotide sequence: TGCGCCAGCAGCCAACCCCTGGAGGGGGCCTACGAGCAGTACTTC. Translating gives CASSQPLEGAYEQYF.

This clonotype was seen ten or more times. The chain couples TRBV29-1 to TRBJ1-1, with D uncertain. The V end lost 5 bases, the J end lost 0 bases, and 13 bases lay between the germline ends. Germline V CDR1 and CDR2: SQVTM, ANQGSEA. This CDR3 contains 14 residues. The CDR3 spells CSVRGSIMNTEAFF. CDR3 DNA sequence: TGCAGCGTTCGGGGTAGTATTATGAACACTGAAGCTTTCTTT.